This T cell receptor beta chain came from a study of blood T cells in healthy people across ages. Study findings and constraints: Both higher diversity and more naive CD4+ cells marked long-lived donors when set against aged donors. Older age coincided with a roughly linear decline in TCR beta diversity per million T cells. Donor CMV infection status was unknown, possibly confounding age-related changes in expanded clonotypes.

Every sample had a minimum of 6 million PBMCs isolated. Through a sample-barcoded 5' primer and a J-beta primer mix, a second PCR was run for about 7 to 12 cycles. Each CDR3 protein gets one entry after TCRdb re-called the 5' RACE reads with MiXCR. The sample lists about 1.1 million distinct CDR3 sequences, roughly two fifths seen once, with about an eighth in the top ten. The CDR3 consists of 13 residues. Germline assignment: CDR1 SSHAT and CDR2 FNYEAQ (reference sequence). This clonotype appeared a few times. Antigen: not known. A junction end diverges from the germline sequence, so it may reflect a read error.

This clonotype originated in a man aged 18 to 35 in good health. The rearrangement joins TRBV7-7 to TRBJ2-1, with D perhaps TRBD1 or TRBD2 (5 bases each). Material: blood. The CDR3 here is CASSLEWGSEQFF. As DNA, the CDR3 is TGTGCTAGCAGTCTAGAATGGGGGAGTGAGCAGTTCTTC.